This T cell receptor (beta chain) was profiled in a study of cytomegalovirus exposure and HLA in healthy donors. 13 Jbeta primers and 60 Vbeta primers were used for the PCR. Sequencing was performed with immunoSEQ multiplex PCR; in TCRdb, only in-frame clones are kept and a portion is missing. The table lists about 100,000 clones, roughly 75% of them singletons. Trimming removed 6 bases at V and 5 bases at J, with 23 bases between. The CDR3 length is 17 residues. CDR1 MDHEN and CDR2 SYDVKM come from the germline V gene. The chain combines TRBV28 with TRBJ1-5; D might be TRBD1 (6 bases). Sequencing used PBMCs. This receptor was obtained from a woman younger than 30 in good health and CMV-seropositive. The CDR3 is CASSHVTGGGVDQPQHF. The CDR3 nucleotides are TGTGCCAGCAGCCACGTTACGGGGGGCGGTGTGGATCAGCCCCAGCATTTT. Filled out from reference TRBV28 and TRBJ1-5, the complete variable domain reads DVKVTQSSRYLVKRTGEKVFLECVQDMDHENMFWYRQDPGLGLRLIYFSYDVKMKEKGDIPEGYSVSREKKERFSLILESASTNQTSMYLCASSHVTGGGVDQPQHFGDGTRLSIL.